This TCR beta chain originates from a study of cytotoxic CD8 clonotypes in ibrutinib-treated CLL. Profiled with immunoSEQ multiplex PCR; TCRdb holds only in-frame clones, not every one. The sample includes more than 200,000 clones, 79% seen only once; the top ten take over 10%. TCR beta library input comprised approximately 2 micrograms of genomic DNA from cryopreserved PBMCs. The CDR3 length is 12 residues. Per the germline V gene, CDR1 is SNHLY and CDR2 is FYNNEI. Trimming pared 6 bases from V and 10 bases from J, leaving 14 bases between. The chain recombines TRBV2 with TRBJ2-3; D is undetermined. This clonotype originated in a human donor with chronic lymphocytic leukemia. The sequencing here drew on PBMCs, taken after 12 months of ibrutinib treatment. This CDR3 is CASRSSPVAQYF. Written as DNA, the CDR3 is TGTGCCAGCAGGTCCTCCCCGGTGGCGCAGTATTTT.